These T cell receptor beta chains were read from a single sample in a study of blood T cell repertoires in COVID-19. The table came from immunoSEQ multiplex PCR; TCRdb's copy has only in-frame clones and leaves some out. The table lists around 110,000 clones, 75% to 95% of them singletons. Specimen: peripheral blood. The receptor set was obtained from a woman between 25 and 40 years old with acute or convalescent COVID-19. The CDR3 runs from the conserved cysteine through the conserved F or W. The D gene is left open where the match is weak. Size values are once, few and many counts, or a class for expanded clones, and some rows have none.

d_call clone_size j_call v_call cdr3_aa cdr3_nt
TRBD1 NA TRBJ2-6 TRBV7-2 CASSRPRDRLSGANVLTF TGTGCCAGCAGCCGCCCTCGGGACAGACTCTCTGGGGCCAACGTCCTGACTTTC
NA once TRBJ2-7 TRBV7-8 CASSLAIGGRGSYEQYF TGTGCCAGCAGCTTAGCCATTGGAGGACGGGGCTCCTACGAGCAGTACTTC
NA once TRBJ1-3 TRBV19 CASSTTEFSGNTIYF TGTGCCAGTTCCACCACAGAGTTCTCTGGAAACACCATATATTTT
NA NA TRBJ1-2 TRBV20-1 CSAQADYGYTF TGCAGTGCCCAGGCCGACTATGGCTACACCTTC
TRBD2 NA TRBJ2-1 TRBV11-3 CASSLSGSYEQFF TGTGCCAGCAGCTTAAGCGGGAGTTATGAGCAGTTCTTC
NA NA TRBJ1-2 TRBV6-5 CASSLSRTTNYGYTF TGTGCCAGCAGTCTTAGCAGGACAACTAACTATGGCTACACCTTC
NA NA TRBJ2-7 TRBV6-5 CASSYRVPNYEQYF TGTGCCAGCAGTTATCGGGTACCGAACTACGAGCAGTACTTC
NA NA TRBJ2-3 TRBV28 CASSPDYQPITDTQYF TGTGCCAGCAGTCCGGACTACCAACCAATCACAGATACGCAGTATTTT
NA NA TRBJ1-3 TRBV6-1 CASSDQGASGNTIYF TGTGCCAGCAGTGATCAGGGCGCCTCTGGAAACACCATATATTTT
NA once TRBJ2-3 TRBV3-1/TRBV3-2 CASSPPLGRDSSTDTQYF TGTGCCAGCAGCCCGCCCCTCGGCCGGGACTCCAGCACAGATACGCAGTATTTT
NA NA TRBJ1-2 TRBV7-2 CASSLEQPYGYTF TGTGCCAGCAGCTTAGAACAACCCTATGGCTACACCTTC
TRBD1 NA TRBJ1-5 TRBV28 CASSFRRTGTSNQPQHF TGTGCCAGCAGTTTTAGGCGGACAGGGACAAGCAATCAGCCCCAGCATTTT
NA NA TRBJ1-5 TRBV4-1 CASSQGGGSQPQHF TGCGCCAGCAGCCAAGGGGGGGGCAGTCAGCCCCAGCATTTT
NA NA TRBJ1-3 TRBV11-2 CASRSGDSGNTIYF TGTGCCAGCAGATCCGGGGACTCTGGAAACACCATATATTTT
NA once TRBJ2-7 TRBV5-5 CASSLGTAGVSQYF TGTGCCAGCAGCTTGGGGACAGCCGGGGTTTCGCAGTACTTC
NA NA TRBJ1-5 TRBV19 CASSMGGNQPQHF TGTGCCAGTAGTATGGGGGGAAATCAGCCCCAGCATTTT
TRBD1 NA TRBJ1-5 TRBV4-1 CASSQEDRDLQPQHF TGCGCCAGCAGCCAAGAGGACAGGGATTTACAGCCCCAGCATTTT
NA NA TRBJ2-2 TRBV4-1 CASSREQGSKNTGELFF TGCGCCAGCAGCCGAGAACAGGGTTCCAAGAACACCGGGGAGCTGTTTTTT
NA once TRBJ2-4 TRBV29-1 CSVGTGSGKNIQYF TGCAGCGTTGGCACGGGGTCGGGCAAAAACATTCAGTACTTC
NA NA TRBJ2-7 TRBV4-2 CASSVRSGGPYEQYF TGTGCCAGCAGCGTGCGAAGCGGCGGACCCTACGAGCAGTACTTC
NA NA TRBJ2-7 TRBV6-5 CATRGATYEQYF TGTGCCACCAGGGGGGCTACCTACGAGCAGTACTTC
NA few TRBJ2-7 TRBV5-1 CASSYERVEQYF TGCGCCAGCAGCTACGAACGGGTCGAGCAGTACTTC
TRBD1 NA TRBJ1-1 TRBV6-5 CASSPGQVHTEAFF TGTGCCAGCAGCCCCGGACAGGTTCACACTGAAGCTTTCTTT
TRBD1 NA TRBJ2-7 TRBV7-2 CASSSRTGDDEQYF TGTGCCAGCAGCTCCCGGACAGGGGACGACGAGCAGTACTTC
NA NA TRBJ1-6 TRBV14 CASSLQGLGWDSPLHF TGTGCCAGCAGCCTGCAGGGACTAGGGTGGGATTCACCCCTCCACTTT
NA NA TRBJ1-6 TRBV27 CASSSTGDSPLHF TGTGCCAGCAGTTCCACCGGGGATTCACCCCTCCACTTT
NA NA TRBJ1-4 TRBV4-3 CASSQGGHNEKLFF TGCGCCAGCAGCCAAGGAGGGCACAATGAAAAACTGTTTTTT
TRBD1 once TRBJ2-1 TRBV5-4 CASSPPGTGGQYEQFF TGTGCCAGCAGTCCCCCCGGGACAGGGGGTCAGTATGAGCAGTTCTTC
TRBD2 NA TRBJ2-1 TRBV20-1 CSASRLAAYNEQFF TGCAGTGCCAGTCGACTAGCGGCCTACAATGAGCAGTTCTTC